One sample yielded the 20 T cell receptor beta chains listed below, sequenced in a study of T-cell reconstitution after alpha-beta-depleted transplantation in children. TCRbeta library preparation incorporated unique molecular identifiers. TCRdb redid the calling of the PCR reads with MiXCR, one entry per CDR3 protein. The sample shows 800,000 to 1,000,000 distinct CDR3 sequences, about 31% of them seen only once. This specimen consisted of PBMCs, mostly from graft donor cells, obtained 360 days after TCRalphabeta/CD19-depleted stem cell transplant. The receptor source for this set is a boy under three years old who had a stem cell transplant for SCID, so the T cells may come from the graft donor.

This sequence joins TRBV12-3 or TRBV12-4 and TRBJ2-5, with TRBD2 matching 8 bases. This CDR3 is 14 amino acids long. V shed 5 bases and J 9 bases; nucleotides not matched to a gene: 11. The CDR3 bases are TGTGCCAGCAGTCCATCGGGGGGGGCCGGGGCCCAGTACTTC. Residues: CASSPSGGAGAQYF.

This clonotype was seen only a few times. The chain carries TRBV11-2 and TRBJ2-7, with 8 bases aligning to TRBD1. In germline, CDR1 is SGHAT, CDR2 FQNNGV. Losses at the gene ends were 4 bases for V and 0 bases for J; bases not matched to a gene: 5. The CDR3 totals 15 residues. The CDR3 sequence is CASSSMDRASYEQYF. The DNA for the CDR3 is TGTGCCAGCAGCTCGATGGACAGGGCCTCCTACGAGCAGTACTTC.

This sequence joins TRBV12-3 or TRBV12-4 and TRBJ1-5, with D possibly being TRBD1 (6 bases). The CDR3 totals 15 residues. V was trimmed by 7 bases and J by 5 bases, leaving 18 bases between them. The CDR3 coding sequence is TGTGCCAGCACCTTGGGGGGGGGCCAGGATCAGCCCCAGCATTTT. Its protein product is CASTLGGGQDQPQHF.

This clonotype has more than one count but fewer than ten. The chain links TRBV12-3 or TRBV12-4 to TRBJ2-7, with D possibly being TRBD1 (6 bases). The CDR3 is made up of 14 amino acids. The V and J ends lost 3 bases and 6 bases respectively, with 15 bases between them. Here the CDR3 reads CASSFVGAGVEQYF. CDR3 in DNA: TGTGCCAGCAGTTTCGTGGGGGCCGGGGTCGAGCAGTACTTC.

J is TRBJ1-3 and V is TRBV28; no reliable D call. V was pared by 7 bases and J by 0 bases, with 10 bases between. Germline lookup yields CDR1 MDHEN and CDR2 SYDVKM. The CDR3 is made up of 14 amino acids. The CDR3 coding sequence is TGTGCCAGCAAGCCCGGTCTCTCTGGAAACACCATATATTTT. Encoded protein: CASKPGLSGNTIYF.

The chain couples TRBV5-1 to TRBJ2-5; 8 bases are shared with TRBD2. This CDR3 is built from 15 residues. CDR1 is SGHRS and CDR2 is YFSETQ in the germline V gene. V lost 4 bases to trimming and J lost 5 bases; unmatched junction nucleotides: 10. DNA for the CDR3: TGCGCCAGCAGCGCTAAAGGGACTAGAAGGGAGACCCAGTACTTC. Translating it yields CASSAKGTRRETQYF.

V usage is TRBV5-6 and J usage is TRBJ1-4; a weak D match, TRBD1 (5 bases). Between the trimmed V and J ends, which lost 2 bases and 5 bases, there was a span of 13 bases. The CDR3 runs 15 residues. The V gene's germline CDR1 is SGHDT and CDR2 YYEEEE. CDR3 coding DNA: TGTGCCAGCAGCTTCACGGGGCCCAGAAATGAAAAACTGTTTTTT. This sequence encodes CASSFTGPRNEKLFF.

This clonotype was detected a few times. The chain has TRBV5-1 and TRBJ2-1, with 14 bases lining up with TRBD2. The CDR3 is 15 amino acids. J gave up 9 bases and V 1 base, and 3 bases lay outside the gene matches. CDR1 and CDR2 from the germline V gene are SGHRS and YFSETQ. The chain's CDR3 is CASSLTGLAGVEQFF. In DNA form, the CDR3 reads TGCGCCAGCAGCTTGACGGGACTAGCGGGGGTTGAGCAGTTCTTC.

This clonotype has ten or more counts. In DNA form, the CDR3 reads TGTGCCAGCAGCAGGAAGCGGGGGGACGGAGAGACCCAGTACTTC. It codes for CASSRKRGDGETQYF. The V and J genes are TRBV7-9 and TRBJ2-5; 9 nucleotides align to TRBD2. Germline CDR1 SEHNR, CDR2 FQNEAQ (reference sequence). CDR3 length: 15 residues. V lost 5 bases and J lost 4; bases outside the gene matches: 8.

This chain uses TRBV24-1 with TRBJ2-1; TRBD1 or TRBD2 may be the D gene (5 bases each). V dropped 5 bases and J dropped 2 bases, with 15 bases sitting between them. The germline gives CDR1 KGHDR, CDR2 SFDVKD. The CDR3 consists of 16 residues. In nucleotides, the CDR3 is TGTGCCACCAGTGGGGGGTTAGGGAATACCTACAATGAGCAGTTCTTC. This codes for CATSGGLGNTYNEQFF.

In its sample, this clonotype was seen once. The gene calls are TRBV18 and TRBJ2-2, with a possible D match to TRBD1 (5 bases). The germline V gene has CDR1 KGHSH and CDR2 LQKENI. The V and J ends lost 1 base and 6 bases respectively, with 9 bases between them. The CDR3 consists of 14 residues. CDR3 DNA: TGTGCCAGCTCACCACTTGCAGGGCCCGGGGAGCTGTTTTTT. The encoded protein is CASSPLAGPGELFF.

The V gene is TRBV5-1, the J gene TRBJ2-7; 8 nucleotides match TRBD2. Germline V gene sequence: CDR1 SGHRS, CDR2 YFSETQ. J was trimmed by 5 bases and V by 4 bases; bases with no gene match: 8. This CDR3 region has 14 residues. CDR3 sequence reads: CASSPGGGQNEQYF. The DNA of the CDR3 is TGCGCCAGCAGCCCGGGGGGGGGCCAGAACGAGCAGTACTTC.

The chain is built from TRBV12-3 or TRBV12-4 and TRBJ1-4; no reliable D call. The V end lost 8 bases, the J end lost 4 bases, and 8 bases lay between the germline ends. The CDR3 length is 12 residues. DNA for the CDR3: TGTGCCAGCTCCAAGAGTAATGAAAAACTGTTTTTT. Its translation is CASSKSNEKLFF.

The chain couples TRBV7-9 to TRBJ2-2; possibly TRBD2 for D (5 bases). The CDR3 has 17 amino acids. V gave up 4 bases and J gave up 1 base, with 16 bases separating them. Germline assignment: CDR1 SEHNR and CDR2 FQNEAQ (reference sequence). CDR3: CASSSPSGELNTGELFF. DNA for the CDR3: TGTGCCAGCAGCTCCCCCTCTGGGGAGCTGAACACCGGGGAGCTGTTTTTT.

The chain uses TRBV6-2 or TRBV6-3 and TRBJ2-6; no clear D gene. The CDR3 runs 15 residues. Trimming stripped 2 bases from V and 3 bases from J, with 8 bases between. Germline V gene lookup returns CDR1 MNHEY and CDR2 SVGEGT. For the CDR3, the DNA is TGTGCCAGCAGTTACGCCAGCTTTGGGGCCAACGTCCTGACTTTC. It yields the protein CASSYASFGANVLTF.

This clonotype was seen more than once but under ten times. This chain links TRBV11-2 with TRBJ2-3; no definite D call. CDR3 length: 15 residues. Deletions cut 2 bases from V and 2 bases from J, with 11 bases between. Germline V CDR1 and CDR2: SGHAT, FQNNGV. The CDR3 region is CASSLTGPPTDTQYF. CDR3 DNA: TGTGCCAGCAGCTTAACCGGGCCACCCACAGATACGCAGTATTTT. The whole variable domain, filled in from reference TRBV11-2 and TRBJ2-3, reads EAGVAQSPRYKIIEKRQSVAFWCNPISGHATLYWYQQILGQGPKLLIQFQNNGVVDDSQLPKDRFSAERLKGVDSTLKIQPAKLEDSAVYLCASSLTGPPTDTQYFGPGTRLTVL.

This clonotype has a handful of counts. The rearrangement joins TRBV12-3 or TRBV12-4 to TRBJ1-2, with TRBD1 identical over 9 bases. The CDR3 totals 16 residues. The V and J ends lost 5 bases and 6 bases, in that order; junction bases with no gene match: 13. CDR3 nucleotide sequence: TGTGCCAGCAGTGATCGTTTTAAGAGGACAGGGGATGGCTACACCTTC. Amino acids: CASSDRFKRTGDGYTF.

This rearrangement joins TRBV7-2 to TRBJ2-2, with 7 bases identical to TRBD2. CDR3 length: 15 amino acids. Germline V gene lookup returns CDR1 SGHTA and CDR2 FQGNSA. The trim removed 5 bases at V and 5 bases at J, leaving 8 bases unmatched. CDR3: CASSRHERGTGELFF. The CDR3 nucleotides read TGTGCCAGCAGCCGACACGAGCGGGGTACCGGGGAGCTGTTTTTT.

V is TRBV11-1 and J is TRBJ2-7; D call uncertain. Trimming removed 1 base from V and 3 bases from J, with 22 bases in between. The CDR3 loop spans 18 amino acids. Germline loops: CDR1 SGHAT, CDR2 FQDESV (reference sequence). The CDR3 DNA is TGTGCCAGCAGCTTAGAAAGAGGTGTCAGTCCCGTACTCTACGAGCAGTACTTC. Translated, it gives CASSLERGVSPVLYEQYF.

This clonotype was counted a few times. The gene calls are TRBV11-2 and TRBJ2-1, with TRBD1 matching 9 bases. The J segment lost 3 bases and the V segment lost 4 bases, leaving 7 bases of the junction unmatched. CDR1 and CDR2 from the germline V gene are SGHAT and FQNNGV. This CDR3 is 16 amino acids long. CDR3 loop: CASSSRGQGIYNEQFF. CDR3 DNA: TGTGCCAGCAGCTCTCGGGGACAGGGAATCTACAATGAGCAGTTCTTC.